A single T cell receptor beta chain is shown here with its context. Its matching antigen is unknown. Produced via immunoSEQ multiplex PCR; TCRdb's table is partial and in-frame only. The sample yields tens of thousands of clones, 75% to 95% seen once. Germline lookup yields CDR1 MGHRA and CDR2 YSYEKL. The CDR3 runs to 15 residues. With 6 bases removed from V and 5 bases from J, the gap between germline ends came to 19 bases. This specimen belongs to a study of graft-versus-host responses after intestinal transplantation. Turning to the study itself: All of the recipients had induction that used anti-thymocyte globulin, then tacrolimus and steroids for around 3 years. The study, taken as a whole, reports: Some GvH clones were seen earlier in gut or blood, suggesting intestinal origin. In patients with graft-donor T cell macrochimerism, allograft graft-versus-host to host-versus-graft clonal ratios were high. Levels of circulating GvH clones at their peak were associated with early post-transplant HvG declines.

This TCR derives from a human patient who received an intestinal transplant, so some T cells may come from the graft donor. The chain is built from TRBV4-1 and TRBJ2-5, with no clear D. The sample was PBMCs, taken 662 days after intestinal transplant. This CDR3 reads CASREMGLGEETQYF. The CDR3 DNA follows: TGCGCCAGCAGAGAAATGGGCCTAGGTGAGGAGACCCAGTACTTC.